These 5 T cell receptor beta chains were all obtained from the same sample, sequenced in a study of cytomegalovirus exposure and HLA in healthy donors (dated by TCRdb to the late 2010s). Libraries were made using the immunoSEQ multiplex PCR assay. For the multiplex PCR, a mixture combining 60 forward primers for TCR Vbeta segments and 13 reverse primers for TCR Jbeta segments was used. The clones in this table, taken by TCRdb from immuneACCESS, are in-frame only. Not every clone is retained; where verified, under half of the shortfall comes from an unresolved V gene, and the cause of the rest is unknown. The sample has hundreds of thousands of clones on record, 72% of them singletons. About 2.2% of the sample lies in the top ten. The sequenced sample consisted of PBMCs. The receptors stem from a female donor in good health and CMV-seronegative.

DNA of the CDR3: TGTGCCAGCAGCTTAGACAGGGGCCTATCCCCCTATAGCAATCAGCCCCAGCATTTT. As protein: CASSLDRGLSPYSNQPQHF. The rearrangement joins TRBV7-9 to TRBJ1-5; 7 nucleotides line up with TRBD1. Germline V gene data show CDR1 as SEHNR and CDR2 as FQNEAQ (reference sequence). Unmatched junction bases numbered 12, after V lost 1 base and J lost 0 bases. The CDR3 has 19 amino acids.

Only one count was recorded for this clone. V is TRBV11-2 and J is TRBJ2-7; D gene ambiguous. The CDR3 length is 13 residues. The V gene's germline CDR1 is SGHAT and CDR2 FQNNGV. V shed 0 bases and J shed 5 bases, with 8 bases lying between them. The CDR3 is CASSLDRSHEQYF. DNA of the CDR3: TGTGCCAGCAGCTTAGATCGGTCCCACGAGCAGTACTTC.

The chain uses TRBV7-3 and TRBJ1-2, with 7 nucleotides matching TRBD1. The CDR3 has 13 amino acids. Germline values: CDR1 SGHTA, CDR2 FQGTGA. With V trimmed by 5 bases and J by 8 bases, 8 bases remained unmatched. CDR3 bases: TGTGCCAGCAGCCCCGACAGGGTGGGAGGCTACACCTTC. It encodes CASSPDRVGGYTF.

The chain joins TRBV5-5 to TRBJ1-1, with D maybe TRBD1 (5 bases). The V and J ends lost 7 bases and 0 bases respectively, with 22 bases between them. The germline V gene encodes CDR1 SGHKS and CDR2 YYEKEE (reference sequence). The CDR3 contains 17 residues. The DNA of the CDR3 is TGTGCCAGCTCACGGCGTGGAGGGGCCAACATGAACACTGAAGCTTTCTTT. This encodes CASSRRGGANMNTEAFF.

This chain links TRBV11-2 with TRBJ2-7, with 7 nucleotides matching TRBD2. Trimming took 5 bases from V and 3 from J; bases not matched to a gene: 7. In germline, CDR1 is SGHAT, CDR2 FQNNGV. This CDR3 region has 14 residues. The CDR3 bases are TGTGCCAGCAGCCAAACTAGCGCCTTCTACGAGCAGTACTTC. Amino acids: CASSQTSAFYEQYF. The full variable domain, rest sourced from reference TRBV11-2 and TRBJ2-7, is EAGVAQSPRYKIIEKRQSVAFWCNPISGHATLYWYQQILGQGPKLLIQFQNNGVVDDSQLPKDRFSAERLKGVDSTLKIQPAKLEDSAVYLCASSQTSAFYEQYFGPGTRLTVT.